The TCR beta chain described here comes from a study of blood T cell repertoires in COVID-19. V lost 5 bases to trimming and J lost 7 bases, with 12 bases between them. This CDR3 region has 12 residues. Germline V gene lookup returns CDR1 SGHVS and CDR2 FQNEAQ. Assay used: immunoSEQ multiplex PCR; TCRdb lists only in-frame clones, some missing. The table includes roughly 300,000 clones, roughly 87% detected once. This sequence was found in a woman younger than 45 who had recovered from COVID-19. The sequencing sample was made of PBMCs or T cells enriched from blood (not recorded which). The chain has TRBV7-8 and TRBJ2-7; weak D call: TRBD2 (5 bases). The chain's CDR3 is CASSLPPGEQYF. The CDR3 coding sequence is TGTGCCAGCAGCCTCCCCCCGGGGGAGCAGTACTTC.